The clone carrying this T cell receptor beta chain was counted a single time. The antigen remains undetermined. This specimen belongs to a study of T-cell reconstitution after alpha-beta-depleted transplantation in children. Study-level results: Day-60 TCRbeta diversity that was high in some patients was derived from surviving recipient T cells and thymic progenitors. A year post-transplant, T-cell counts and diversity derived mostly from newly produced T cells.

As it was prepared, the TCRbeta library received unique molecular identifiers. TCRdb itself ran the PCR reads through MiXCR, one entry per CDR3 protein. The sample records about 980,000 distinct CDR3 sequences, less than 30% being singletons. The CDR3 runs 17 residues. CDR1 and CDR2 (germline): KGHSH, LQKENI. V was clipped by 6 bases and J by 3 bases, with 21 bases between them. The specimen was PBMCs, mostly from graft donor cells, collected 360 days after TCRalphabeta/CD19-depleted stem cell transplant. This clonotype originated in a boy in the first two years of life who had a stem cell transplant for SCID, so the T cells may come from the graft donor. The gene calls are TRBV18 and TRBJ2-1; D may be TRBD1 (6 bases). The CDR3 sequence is CASSPNLQGFGYNEQFF. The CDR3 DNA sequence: TGTGCCAGCTCCCCAAATCTACAGGGATTCGGCTACAATGAGCAGTTCTTC.